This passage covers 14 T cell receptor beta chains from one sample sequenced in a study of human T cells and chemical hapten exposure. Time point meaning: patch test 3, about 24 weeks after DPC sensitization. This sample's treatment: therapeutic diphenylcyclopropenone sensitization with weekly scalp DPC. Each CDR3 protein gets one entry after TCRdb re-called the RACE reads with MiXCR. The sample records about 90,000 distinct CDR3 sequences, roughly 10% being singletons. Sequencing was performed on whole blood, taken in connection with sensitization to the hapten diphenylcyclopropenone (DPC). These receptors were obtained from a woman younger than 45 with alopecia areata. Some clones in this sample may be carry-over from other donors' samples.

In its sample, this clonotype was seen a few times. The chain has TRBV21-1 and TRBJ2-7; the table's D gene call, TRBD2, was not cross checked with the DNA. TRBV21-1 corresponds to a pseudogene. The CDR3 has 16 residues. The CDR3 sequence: CASSTNPLAGGTEQYF. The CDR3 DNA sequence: TGTGCCAGCAGCACAAACCCTCTAGCGGGAGGTACCGAGCAGTACTTC.

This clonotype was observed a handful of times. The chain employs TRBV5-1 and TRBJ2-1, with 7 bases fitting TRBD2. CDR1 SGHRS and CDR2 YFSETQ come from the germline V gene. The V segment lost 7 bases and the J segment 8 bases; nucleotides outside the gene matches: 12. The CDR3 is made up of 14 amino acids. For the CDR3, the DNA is TGCGCCAGCCGCGCGGGCGGGAGCTCCTATGAGCAGTTCTTC. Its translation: CASRAGGSSYEQFF.

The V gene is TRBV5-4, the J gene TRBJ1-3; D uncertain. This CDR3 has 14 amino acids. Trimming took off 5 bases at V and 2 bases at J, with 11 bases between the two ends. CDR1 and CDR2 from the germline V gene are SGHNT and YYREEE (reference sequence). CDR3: CASRESGAGNTIYF. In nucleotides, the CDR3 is TGTGCCAGCAGAGAGTCCGGGGCTGGAAACACCATATATTTT.

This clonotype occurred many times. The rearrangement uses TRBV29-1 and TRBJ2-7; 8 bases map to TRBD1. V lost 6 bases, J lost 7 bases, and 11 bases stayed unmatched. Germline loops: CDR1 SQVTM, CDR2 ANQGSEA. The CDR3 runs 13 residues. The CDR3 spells CSVEPGQAKEQYF. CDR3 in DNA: TGCAGCGTAGAGCCGGGACAGGCAAAGGAGCAGTACTTC.

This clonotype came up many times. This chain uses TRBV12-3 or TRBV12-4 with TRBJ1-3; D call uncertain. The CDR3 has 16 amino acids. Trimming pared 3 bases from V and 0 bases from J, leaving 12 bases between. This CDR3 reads CASSFGQPSSGNTIYF. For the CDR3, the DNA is TGTGCCAGCAGTTTCGGGCAACCGAGCTCTGGAAACACCATATATTTT.

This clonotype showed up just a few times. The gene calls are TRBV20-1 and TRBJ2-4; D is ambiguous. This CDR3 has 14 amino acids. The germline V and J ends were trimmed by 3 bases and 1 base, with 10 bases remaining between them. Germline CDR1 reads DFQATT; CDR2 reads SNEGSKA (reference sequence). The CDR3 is CSARTPLAKNIQYF. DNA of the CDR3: TGCAGTGCTAGGACCCCCCTGGCCAAAAACATTCAGTACTTC.

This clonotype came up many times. CDR3 nucleotides: TGCAGTGCTCCAGGGACTAGCCAAAGTAATGAGCAGTTCTTC. It translates to CSAPGTSQSNEQFF. The chain recombines TRBV20-1 with TRBJ2-1; 9 bases fit TRBD2. Germline V gene lookup returns CDR1 DFQATT and CDR2 SNEGSKA (reference sequence). CDR3 length: 14 residues. V dropped 5 bases and J dropped 7; count of bases not matched to a gene: 9.

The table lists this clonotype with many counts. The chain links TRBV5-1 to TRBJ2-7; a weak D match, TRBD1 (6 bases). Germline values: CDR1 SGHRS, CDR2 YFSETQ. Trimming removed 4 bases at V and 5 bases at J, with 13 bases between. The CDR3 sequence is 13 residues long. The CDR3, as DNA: TGCGCCAGCAGCCCCGGCAGGGGCCACGAGCAGTACGTC. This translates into CASSPGRGHEQYV.

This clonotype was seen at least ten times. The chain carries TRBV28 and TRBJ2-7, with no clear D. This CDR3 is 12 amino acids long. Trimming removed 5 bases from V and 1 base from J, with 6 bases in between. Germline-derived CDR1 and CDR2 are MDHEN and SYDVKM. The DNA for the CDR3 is TGTGCCAGCAGTACAGATTCCTACGAGCAGTACGTC. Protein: CASSTDSYEQYV.

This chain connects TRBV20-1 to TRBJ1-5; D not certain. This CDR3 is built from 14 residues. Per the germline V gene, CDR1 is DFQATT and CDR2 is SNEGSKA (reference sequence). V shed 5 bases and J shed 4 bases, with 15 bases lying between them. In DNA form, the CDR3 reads TGCAGTGCTCAGTTTTTTGGCCCGAATCAGCCCCAGCATTTT. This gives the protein CSAQFFGPNQPQHF.

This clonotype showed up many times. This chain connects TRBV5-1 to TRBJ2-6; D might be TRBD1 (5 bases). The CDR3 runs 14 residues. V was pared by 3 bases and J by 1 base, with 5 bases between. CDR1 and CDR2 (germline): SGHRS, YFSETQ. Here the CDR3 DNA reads TGCGCCAGCAGCTCAGGGTCTGGGGCCAACGTCCTGACTTTC. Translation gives CASSSGSGANVLTF.

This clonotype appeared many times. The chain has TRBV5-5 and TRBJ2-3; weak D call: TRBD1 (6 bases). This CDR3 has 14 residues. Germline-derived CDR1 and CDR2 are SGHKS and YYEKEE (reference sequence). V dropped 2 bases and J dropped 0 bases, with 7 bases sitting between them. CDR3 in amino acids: CASSLQGSTDTQYF. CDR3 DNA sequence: TGTGCCAGCAGCTTACAGGGAAGCACAGATACGCAGTATTTT.

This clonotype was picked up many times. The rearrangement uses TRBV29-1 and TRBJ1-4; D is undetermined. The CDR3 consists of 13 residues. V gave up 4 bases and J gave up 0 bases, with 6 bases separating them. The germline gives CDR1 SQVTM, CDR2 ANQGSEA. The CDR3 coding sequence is TGCAGCGTTGGGGATGCAACTAATGAAAAACTGTTTTTT. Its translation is CSVGDATNEKLFF. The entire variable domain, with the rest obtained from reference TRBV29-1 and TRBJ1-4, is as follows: SAVISQKPSRDICQRGTSLTIQCQVDSQVTMMFWYRQQPGQSLTLIATANQGSEATYESGFVIDKFPISRPNLTFSTLTVSNMSPEDSSIYLCSVGDATNEKLFFGSGTQLSVL.

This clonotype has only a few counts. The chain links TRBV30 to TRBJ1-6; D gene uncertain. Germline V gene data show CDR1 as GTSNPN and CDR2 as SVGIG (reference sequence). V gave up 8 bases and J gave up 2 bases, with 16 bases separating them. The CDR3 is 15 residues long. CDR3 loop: CALSPGGTYNSPLHF. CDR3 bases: TGTGCCCTTAGCCCGGGAGGAACCTATAATTCACCCCTCCACTTT.